The 13 T cell receptor beta chains below were found in one sample sequenced in a study of T cells in tuberculosis. Sequencing was performed with immunoSEQ multiplex PCR; in TCRdb, only in-frame clones are kept and a portion is missing. The table lists roughly 32,000 clones, roughly 93% of them singletons. As to time point: new active TB diagnosis, blood taken before or within 7 days of starting treatment. The sample consisted of PBMCs, taken at tuberculosis diagnosis. Receptors were obtained from an adult with tuberculosis.

The chain recombines TRBV6-6 with TRBJ2-5; 8 bases map to TRBD1. The CDR3 covers 12 residues. V shed 9 bases and J 3 bases; nucleotides not matched to a gene: 3. CDR1 and CDR2 (germline): MNHNY, SVGAGI (reference sequence). The CDR3 spells CASWTGKETQYF. CDR3 coding DNA: TGTGCCAGTTGGACAGGGAAAGAGACCCAGTACTTC.

DNA of the CDR3: TGCGCCAGCAGCTTAGACAGCTTTACCTACGAGCAGTACTTC. It encodes CASSLDSFTYEQYF. The gene calls are TRBV5-1 and TRBJ2-7; TRBD1 might be the D (5 bases). This CDR3 region has 14 residues. Deletions cut 2 bases from V and 2 bases from J, with 11 bases between. Germline CDR1 reads SGHRS; CDR2 reads YFSETQ.

The chain combines TRBV5-1 with TRBJ2-7; 7 bases are a match to TRBD2. V was clipped by 0 bases and J by 4 bases; unmatched bases: 4. The CDR3 totals 14 residues. Germline assignment: CDR1 SGHRS and CDR2 YFSETQ. CDR3 coding DNA: TGCGCCAGCAGCTTGGGCAGCGGGGAGTACGAGCAGTACTTC. This translates into CASSLGSGEYEQYF.

The chain couples TRBV10-3 to TRBJ1-2; D remains unclear. The CDR3 consists of 13 residues. From germline, CDR1 is ENHRY and CDR2 SYGVKD. Trimming shortened V by 10 bases and J by 8 bases, and 20 bases separated the two germline ends. The CDR3 reads CATSSALGQGYTF. DNA for the CDR3: TGTGCCACCTCCTCTGCACTAGGGCAAGGCTACACCTTC.

The chain uses TRBV4-1 and TRBJ1-2; 9 bases are a match to TRBD1. Trimming at V came to 1 base and at J to 4 bases, leaving 19 bases not matched to a gene. This CDR3 is 20 amino acids long. The V gene's germline CDR1 is MGHRA and CDR2 YSYEKL. DNA for the CDR3: TGCGCCAGCAGCCAAGGTCGGACCGGACAGGGGCAACACGGGAGCTATGGCTACACCTTC. This sequence encodes CASSQGRTGQGQHGSYGYTF.

The rearrangement links TRBV11-2 to TRBJ1-1; possibly TRBD1 for D (6 bases). This CDR3 is built from 12 residues. V was pared by 6 bases and J by 10 bases, with 15 bases between. CDR1 is SGHAT, CDR2 FQNNGV, per germline. The CDR3 nucleotides read TGTGCCAGCAGTTCACAGGGATATTTAGCTTTCTTT. Its protein product is CASSSQGYLAFF.

This clone has just one count. CDR3 sequence: CASTRQGSYEQYF. The CDR3 nucleotides are TGTGCCAGCACCAGACAGGGCTCCTACGAGCAGTACTTC. This sequence joins TRBV6-5 and TRBJ2-7; TRBD1 agrees at 7 bases. V was clipped by 7 bases and J by 0 bases; unmatched bases: 3. The CDR3 sequence is 13 residues long. Germline V gives CDR1 MNHEY, CDR2 SVGAGI.

The chain uses TRBV27 and TRBJ2-5, with 14 positions matching TRBD2. Germline V gene data show CDR1 as MNHEY and CDR2 as SMNVEV (reference sequence). The J segment lost 5 bases and the V segment lost 5 bases, leaving 13 bases of the junction unmatched. The CDR3 contains 18 residues. The CDR3, as DNA: TGTGCCAGCAGTGCGAGACTAGCGGGAGGGCCAACCGTCGAGACCCAGTACTTC. Its protein product is CASSARLAGGPTVETQYF.

This clone was seen a few times. V gene TRBV4-1 combines with J gene TRBJ2-3; D uncertain. In germline, CDR1 is MGHRA, CDR2 YSYEKL. Trimming shortened V by 1 base and J by 0 bases, and 8 bases separated the two germline ends. The CDR3 is 15 residues long. The CDR3 sequence is CASSQVTLSTDTQYF. The CDR3 nucleotides read TGCGCCAGCAGCCAAGTCACGCTAAGCACAGATACGCAGTATTTT.

This clone appeared a single time. CDR3 sequence: CASSQGAGWDTEAFF. CDR3 in DNA: TGCGCCAGCAGCCAAGGGGCAGGGTGGGACACTGAAGCTTTCTTT. V is TRBV4-1 and J is TRBJ1-1; weak D call: TRBD1 (5 bases). The CDR3 runs to 15 residues. Between the trimmed V and J ends, which lost 1 base and 3 bases, there was a span of 12 bases. CDR1 MGHRA and CDR2 YSYEKL come from the germline V gene.

The chain employs TRBV30 and TRBJ2-2; D perhaps matches TRBD2 (6 bases). V was cut by 1 base and J by 3 bases, with 15 bases left in between. Germline V CDR1 and CDR2: GTSNPN, SVGIG (reference sequence). The CDR3 is made up of 16 amino acids. The DNA for the CDR3 is TGTGCCTGGAGTGGGACGGGGGTCCCTTACACCGGGGAGCTGTTTTTT. It is translated as CAWSGTGVPYTGELFF.

This chain uses TRBV11-2 with TRBJ1-2; 7 bases are a match to TRBD1. The junction had 5 bases not matched to a gene; V was cut back by 5 bases and J by 2 bases. The CDR3 contains 14 residues. Germline assignment: CDR1 SGHAT and CDR2 FQNNGV. CDR3 protein: CASSRDRRNYGYTF. CDR3 DNA: TGTGCCAGCAGCCGGGACAGACGAAACTATGGCTACACCTTC. The whole variable domain, remainder taken from reference TRBV11-2 and TRBJ1-2, is EAGVAQSPRYKIIEKRQSVAFWCNPISGHATLYWYQQILGQGPKLLIQFQNNGVVDDSQLPKDRFSAERLKGVDSTLKIQPAKLEDSAVYLCASSRDRRNYGYTFGSGTRLTVV.

This sequence joins TRBV2 and TRBJ2-6, with D possibly TRBD1 on 6 matching bases. Germline V CDR1 and CDR2: SNHLY, FYNNEI. V was trimmed by 6 bases and J by 5 bases, leaving 14 bases between them. The length of the CDR3 is 15 residues. The chain's CDR3 is CASSVQGLWANVLTF. As DNA, the CDR3 is TGTGCCAGCAGCGTACAGGGCCTCTGGGCCAACGTCCTGACTTTC.